The T cell receptor (beta chain) described here comes from a study of CXCR3-negative and CXCR3-positive naive CD8 T cells. Study findings and constraints: Sequencing showed both naive subsets with comparably high diversity, and memory CD8+ cells much lower. Naive subsets expressed similar surface CD5; TRB CDR3 features served to infer TCR strength.

Researchers prepared the TRB cDNA libraries using 5' RACE with UMI labels. TCRdb reanalyzed the 5' RACE reads, giving one entry per CDR3 protein sequence and no DNA. The table for this sample gives about 5,600 distinct CDR3 sequences. As to this clonotype: What it recognizes is unknown.

In triplicate, each CD8+ T cell subset was sorted at some 300,000 cells per replicate. Naive CD8+ T cells showed a CD45RO-CCR7+CD27+CD95- phenotype. Per germline, CDR1 MGHDK and CDR2 SYGVNS. CDR3 length: 18 amino acids. This chain connects TRBV25-1 to TRBJ1-1; no DNA is available, so the TRBD1 call from TCRdb remains unchecked. The sequenced sample consisted of naive CXCR3- CD8+ T cells from blood. The subset here: CD45RO-CCR7+CD27+CD95- naive CD8+ T cells lacking CXCR3 (TNR3-). This clonotype was obtained from a human donor in good health. Some clones in this sample may be carry-over from other donors' samples. This CDR3 reads CASSEYFLGQGSDTEAFF.